This entry is about one T cell receptor beta chain. This clone was recorded once. There is no known antigen for this receptor. Per-base quality was not reported, and no clone a single base away is much larger than it. The CDR3 spans 14 residues, from the cysteine through the phenylalanine. The CDR3 DNA has 42 bases and is translated from base 1. Here V drops 8 bases and J drops 8 bases, and the junction holds 7 bases not matched to any gene. CDR1 LNHDA and CDR2 SQIVND are derived from the germline V gene (reference sequence). The entry originates in a study of T cell responses to AZD1222 COVID-19 vaccine (dated by TCRdb to about 2021). Study-level background: TCR sequencing covered some 240 trial participants: 207 given two doses of AZD1222 and around 26 given two doses of MenACWY control vaccine. Trial participants were enrolled by age into 18-55, 56-69 and 70-plus year subgroups, with approximately 150, 30 and 60 TCR-sequenced participants respectively. Results and caveats for the whole study, not just this receptor: Reportedly, almost half of the unique spike-specific TCRs recognized epitopes lying outside the regions that are mutated in the B.1.351 and B.1.1.7 variants. No day 14 peak-response samples were available, so repertoires were characterized only after the peak T cell response. The whole spike protein was spanned by vaccine-associated CD4 TCRs, and dominant responses were seen in regions 160-218 and 743-854. Conclusions about previously exposed vaccinees are limited because only six or seven AZD1222 recipients were SARS-CoV-2 seropositive at baseline. After two AZD1222 doses, spike-specific TCR breadth and depth were significantly higher than at day 0 and than in MenACWY recipients. The 56-69-year group was small, and its depth increase did not reach significance, likely because of low power. Participants were mostly white British, with more females than males. The authors suggested clonal diversity may have been underestimated.

The label giving this sample's time point can be read as: about 28 days (+/-7) after the second vaccine dose. AZD1222 recipients given second doses at about 4 weeks or at about 12 weeks were pooled, since spike-specific TCR depth and breadth were not found to differ between the two schedules. Samples from vaccinated people were obtained from the UK trials COV001 and COV002, which included a single-blind randomized controlled phase 2/3 trial of AZD1222 (ChAdOx1 nCoV-19) in healthy adults. For TCRbeta chain sequencing, PBMC samples from trial participants were taken at day 0 and at day 28 after the second dose. The CDR3 regions of human TCRbeta chains were analyzed by immunosequencing. The authors processed their data as follows. TCRs in the repertoires were compared against a reference library of SARS-CoV-2-specific TCRs that had been generated with the MIRA antigen-specificity platform. Breadth was defined as the fraction of unique TCRs that were SARS-CoV-2-associated. Depth was defined as the fraction of total T cells that were SARS-CoV-2-associated. Using the MIRA data, each spike-specific TCR was mapped to the spike region that the TCR reacts to and placed in a CD4 or CD8 class. Log10-transformed breadth and depth values were compared by one-way ANOVA with Sidak's multiple comparisons tests. Not all clones reach the TCRdb copy of this immuneACCESS table, which keeps in-frame sequences only. Checked studies attribute under half of the gap to unresolved V genes and leave the rest unexplained. V, J and clone size reflect that table, while D and trimming were determined from the DNA. The sample table holds under 170,000 clones, of which 80% to 95% were seen once. The ten biggest clones cover around 2.9% of the sample.

The sequences come from peripheral blood, collected 28 days after the second AZD1222 dose. This sequence originates from an adult who received the AZD1222 COVID-19 vaccine. Rearrangement joined TRBV19 to TRBJ1-4, with 11 bases in between that match TRBD1. The nucleotide sequence reads TGTGCCAGTTGTCCGGGACAGGGGGGCGAAAAACTGTTTTTT. This yields the protein CASCPGQGGEKLFF.